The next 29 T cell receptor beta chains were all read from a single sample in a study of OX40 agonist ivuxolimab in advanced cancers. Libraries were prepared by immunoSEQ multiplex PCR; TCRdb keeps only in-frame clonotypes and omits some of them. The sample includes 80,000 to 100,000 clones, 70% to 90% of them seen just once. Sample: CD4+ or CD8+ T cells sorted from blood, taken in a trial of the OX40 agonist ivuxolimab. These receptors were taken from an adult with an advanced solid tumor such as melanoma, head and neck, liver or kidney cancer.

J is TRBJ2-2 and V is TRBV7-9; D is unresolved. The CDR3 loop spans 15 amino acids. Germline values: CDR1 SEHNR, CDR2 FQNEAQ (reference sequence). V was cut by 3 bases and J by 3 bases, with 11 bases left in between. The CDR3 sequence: CASSFGPIDTGELFF. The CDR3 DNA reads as TGTGCCAGCAGCTTTGGACCGATAGACACCGGGGAGCTGTTTTTT.

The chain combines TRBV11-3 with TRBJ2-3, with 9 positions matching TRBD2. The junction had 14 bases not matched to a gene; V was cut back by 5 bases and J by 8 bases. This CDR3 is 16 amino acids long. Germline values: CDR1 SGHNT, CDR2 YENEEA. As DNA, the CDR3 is TGTGCCAGCAGCCACTCATCCGCGGGAGGGCAAGTTACGCAGTATTTT. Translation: CASSHSSAGGQVTQYF.

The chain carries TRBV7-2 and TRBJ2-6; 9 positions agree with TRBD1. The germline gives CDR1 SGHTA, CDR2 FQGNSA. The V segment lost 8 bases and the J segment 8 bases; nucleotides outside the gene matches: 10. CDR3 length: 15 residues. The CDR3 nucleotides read TGTGCCAGCGTCAAAGGAGGACAGGGGACCAACGTCCTGACTTTC. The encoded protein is CASVKGGQGTNVLTF.

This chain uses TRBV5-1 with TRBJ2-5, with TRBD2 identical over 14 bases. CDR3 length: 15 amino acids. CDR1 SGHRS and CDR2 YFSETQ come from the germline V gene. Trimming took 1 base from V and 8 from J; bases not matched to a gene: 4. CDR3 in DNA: TGCGCCAGCAGCTTGTCCGGGACTAGCGGGAGAACCCAGTACTTC. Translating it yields CASSLSGTSGRTQYF.

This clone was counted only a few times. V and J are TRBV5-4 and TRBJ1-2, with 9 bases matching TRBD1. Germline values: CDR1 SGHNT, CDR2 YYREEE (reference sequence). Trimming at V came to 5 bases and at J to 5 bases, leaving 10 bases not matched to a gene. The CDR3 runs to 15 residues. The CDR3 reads CASRPGDRDLYGYTF. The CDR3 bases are TGTGCCAGCAGACCGGGGGACAGGGATCTGTATGGCTACACCTTC. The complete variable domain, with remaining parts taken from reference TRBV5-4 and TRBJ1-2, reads ETGVTQSPTHLIKTRGQQVTLRCSSQSGHNTVSWYQQALGQGPQFIFQYYREEENGRGNFPPRFSGLQFPNYSSELNVNALELDDSALYLCASRPGDRDLYGYTFGSGTRLTVV.

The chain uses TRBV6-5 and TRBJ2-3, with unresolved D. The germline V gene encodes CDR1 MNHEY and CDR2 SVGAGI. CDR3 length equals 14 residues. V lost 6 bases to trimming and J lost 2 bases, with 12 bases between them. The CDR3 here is CASSPRPPTDTQYF. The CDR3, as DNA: TGTGCCAGCAGCCCCAGGCCTCCCACAGATACGCAGTATTTT.

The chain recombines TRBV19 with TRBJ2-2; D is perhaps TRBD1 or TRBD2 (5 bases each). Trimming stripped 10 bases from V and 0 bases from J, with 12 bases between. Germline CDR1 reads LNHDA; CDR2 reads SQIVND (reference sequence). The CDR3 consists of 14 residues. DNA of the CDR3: TGTGCCACCCGGGGACCTGCGAACACCGGGGAGCTGTTTTTT. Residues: CATRGPANTGELFF.

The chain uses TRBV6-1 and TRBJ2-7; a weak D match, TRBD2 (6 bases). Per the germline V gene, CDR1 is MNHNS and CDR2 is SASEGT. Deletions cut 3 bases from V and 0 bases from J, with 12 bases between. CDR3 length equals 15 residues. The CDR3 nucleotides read TGTGCCAGCAGTGATCAGCTAGCGTTCTCCTACGAGCAGTACTTC. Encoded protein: CASSDQLAFSYEQYF.

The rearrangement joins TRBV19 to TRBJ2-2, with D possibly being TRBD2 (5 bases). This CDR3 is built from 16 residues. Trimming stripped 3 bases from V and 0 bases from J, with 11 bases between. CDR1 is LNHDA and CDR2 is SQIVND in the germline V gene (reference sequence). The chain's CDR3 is CASSIKRGSNTGELFF. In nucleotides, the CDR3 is TGTGCCAGTAGTATTAAACGGGGATCGAACACCGGGGAGCTGTTTTTT.

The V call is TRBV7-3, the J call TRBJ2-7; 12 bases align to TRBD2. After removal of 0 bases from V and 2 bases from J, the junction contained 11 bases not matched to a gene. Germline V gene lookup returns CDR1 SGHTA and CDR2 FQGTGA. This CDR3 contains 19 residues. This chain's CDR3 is CASSLTLSLTSGGPYEQYV. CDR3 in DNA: TGTGCCAGCAGCTTAACGTTAAGCCTGACTAGCGGGGGACCCTACGAGCAGTACGTC.

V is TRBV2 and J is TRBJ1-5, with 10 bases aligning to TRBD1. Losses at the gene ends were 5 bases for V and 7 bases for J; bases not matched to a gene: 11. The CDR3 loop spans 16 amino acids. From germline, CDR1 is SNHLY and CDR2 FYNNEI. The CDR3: CASSIMTGGFGQPQHF. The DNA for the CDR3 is TGTGCCAGCAGTATCATGACAGGGGGCTTTGGACAGCCCCAGCATTTT.

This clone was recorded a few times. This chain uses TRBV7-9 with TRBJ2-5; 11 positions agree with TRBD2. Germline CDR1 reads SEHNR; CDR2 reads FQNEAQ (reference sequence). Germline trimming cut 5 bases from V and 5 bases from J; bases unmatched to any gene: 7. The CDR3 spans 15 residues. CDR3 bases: TGTGCCAGCAGCGGACTAGCGGGCCAGGGGGAGACCCAGTACTTC. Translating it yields CASSGLAGQGETQYF.

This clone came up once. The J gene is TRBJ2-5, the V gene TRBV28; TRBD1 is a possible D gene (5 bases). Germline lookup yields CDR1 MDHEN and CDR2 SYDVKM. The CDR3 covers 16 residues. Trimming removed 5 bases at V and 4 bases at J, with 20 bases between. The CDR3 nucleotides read TGTGCCAGCAGTGTTTTGGTCACAGGAAGGAGAGAGACCCAGTACTTC. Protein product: CASSVLVTGRRETQYF. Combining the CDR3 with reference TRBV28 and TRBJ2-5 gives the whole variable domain DVKVTQSSRYLVKRTGEKVFLECVQDMDHENMFWYRQDPGLGLRLIYFSYDVKMKEKGDIPEGYSVSREKKERFSLILESASTNQTSMYLCASSVLVTGRRETQYFGPGTRLLVL.

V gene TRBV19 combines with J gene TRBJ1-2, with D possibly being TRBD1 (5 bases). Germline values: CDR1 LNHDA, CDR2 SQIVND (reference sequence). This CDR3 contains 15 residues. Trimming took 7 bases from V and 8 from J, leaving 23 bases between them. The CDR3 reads CASMEERGRNGGYTF. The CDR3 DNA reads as TGTGCCAGTATGGAGGAGCGGGGACGTAACGGCGGCTACACCTTC. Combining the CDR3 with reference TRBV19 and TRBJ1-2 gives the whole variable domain DGGITQSPKYLFRKEGQNVTLSCEQNLNHDAMYWYRQDPGQGLRLIYYSQIVNDFQKGDIAEGYSVSREKKESFPLTVTSAQKNPTAFYLCASMEERGRNGGYTFGSGTRLTVV.

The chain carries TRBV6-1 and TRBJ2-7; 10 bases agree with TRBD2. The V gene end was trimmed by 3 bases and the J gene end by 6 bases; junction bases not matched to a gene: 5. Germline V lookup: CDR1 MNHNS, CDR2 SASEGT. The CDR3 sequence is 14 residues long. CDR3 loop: CASSDLAGALEQYF. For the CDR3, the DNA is TGTGCCAGCAGTGATCTAGCGGGAGCTCTCGAGCAGTACTTC.

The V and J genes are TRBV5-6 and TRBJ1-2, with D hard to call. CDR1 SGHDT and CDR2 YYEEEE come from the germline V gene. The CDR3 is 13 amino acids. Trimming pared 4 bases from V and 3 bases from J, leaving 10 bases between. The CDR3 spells CASSLDPDYGYTF. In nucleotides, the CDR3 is TGTGCCAGCAGCCTCGACCCGGACTATGGCTACACCTTC.

CDR3 bases: TGCTCCTCAGGTTTTAACACTGAAGCTTTCTTT. Translated: CSSGFNTEAFF. This rearrangement joins TRBV20-1 to TRBJ1-1, with D hard to call. The CDR3 length is 11 residues. Germline CDR1 is DFQATT and CDR2 is SNEGSKA (reference sequence).

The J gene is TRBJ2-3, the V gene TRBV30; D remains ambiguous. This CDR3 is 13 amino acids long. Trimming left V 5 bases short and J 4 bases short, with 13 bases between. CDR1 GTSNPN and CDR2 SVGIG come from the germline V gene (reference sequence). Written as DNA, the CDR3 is TGTGCCTGGTGCCCACGGGTTTCAGATACGCAGTATTTT. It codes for CAWCPRVSDTQYF.

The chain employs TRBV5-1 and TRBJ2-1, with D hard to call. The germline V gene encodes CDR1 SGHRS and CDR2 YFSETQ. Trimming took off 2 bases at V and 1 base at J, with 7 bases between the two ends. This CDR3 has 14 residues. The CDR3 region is CASSFDNSYNEQFF. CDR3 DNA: TGCGCCAGCAGCTTCGATAATTCCTACAATGAGCAGTTCTTC.

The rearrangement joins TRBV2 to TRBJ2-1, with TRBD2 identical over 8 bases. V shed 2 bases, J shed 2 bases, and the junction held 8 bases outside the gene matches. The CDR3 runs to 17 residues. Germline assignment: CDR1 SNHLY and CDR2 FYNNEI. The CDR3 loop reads CASSERASGYTYNEQFF. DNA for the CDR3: TGTGCCAGCAGTGAAAGGGCTAGCGGGTATACCTACAATGAGCAGTTCTTC. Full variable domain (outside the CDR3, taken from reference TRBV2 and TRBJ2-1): EPEVTQTPSHQVTQMGQEVILRCVPISNHLYFYWYRQILGQKVEFLVSFYNNEISEKSEIFDDQFSVERPDGSNFTLKIRSTKLEDSAMYFCASSERASGYTYNEQFFGPGTRLTVL.

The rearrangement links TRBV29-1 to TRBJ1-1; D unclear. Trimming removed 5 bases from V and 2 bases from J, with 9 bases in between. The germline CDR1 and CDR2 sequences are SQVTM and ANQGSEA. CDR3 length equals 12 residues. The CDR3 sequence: CSVRHPNTEAFF. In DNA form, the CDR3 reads TGCAGCGTTCGACATCCTAACACTGAAGCTTTCTTT.

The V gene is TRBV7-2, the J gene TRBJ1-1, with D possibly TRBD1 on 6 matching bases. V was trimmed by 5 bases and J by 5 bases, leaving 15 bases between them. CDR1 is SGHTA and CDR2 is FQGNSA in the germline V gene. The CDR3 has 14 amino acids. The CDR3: CASSPGQSGTEAFF. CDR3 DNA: TGTGCCAGCAGCCCCGGACAGAGTGGTACTGAAGCTTTCTTT.

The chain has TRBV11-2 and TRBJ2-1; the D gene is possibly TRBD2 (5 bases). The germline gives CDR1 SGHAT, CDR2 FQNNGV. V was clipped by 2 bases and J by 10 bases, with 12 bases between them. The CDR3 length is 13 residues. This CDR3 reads CASSLTIRREQFF. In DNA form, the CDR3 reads TGTGCCAGCAGCTTAACGATCCGGAGGGAGCAGTTCTTC.

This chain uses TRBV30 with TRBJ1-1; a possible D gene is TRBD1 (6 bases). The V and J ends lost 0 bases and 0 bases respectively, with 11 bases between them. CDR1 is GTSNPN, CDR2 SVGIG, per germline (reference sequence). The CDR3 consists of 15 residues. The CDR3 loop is CAWSVSHRVNTEAFF. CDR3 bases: TGTGCCTGGAGTGTTAGCCACAGGGTGAACACTGAAGCTTTCTTT.

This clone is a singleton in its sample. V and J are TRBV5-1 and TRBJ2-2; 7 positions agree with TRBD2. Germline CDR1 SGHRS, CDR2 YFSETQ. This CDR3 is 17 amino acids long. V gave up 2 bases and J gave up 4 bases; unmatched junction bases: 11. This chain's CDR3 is CASSLRLANPGTGELFF. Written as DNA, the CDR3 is TGCGCCAGCAGCTTAAGACTAGCTAATCCGGGCACCGGGGAGCTGTTTTTT.

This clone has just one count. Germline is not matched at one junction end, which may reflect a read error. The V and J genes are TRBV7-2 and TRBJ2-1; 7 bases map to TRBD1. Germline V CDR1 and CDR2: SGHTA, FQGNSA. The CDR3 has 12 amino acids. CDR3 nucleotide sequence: TGTGCCAGCAGCTACGACGACAGGGCTAGACTCTTC. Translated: CASSYDDRARLF. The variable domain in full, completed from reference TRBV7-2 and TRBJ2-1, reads GAGVSQSPSNKVTEKGKDVELRCDPISGHTALYWYRQSLGQGLEFLIYFQGNSAPDKSGLPSDRFSAERTGGSVSTLTIQRTQQEDSAVYLCASSYDDRARLFGPGTRLTVL.

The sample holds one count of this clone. The CDR3 nucleotides read TGTGCCAGCAGTGAAAAACAATTGAACACCGGGGAGCTGTTTTTT. Translation: CASSEKQLNTGELFF. The chain combines TRBV6-1 with TRBJ2-2; D uncertain. This CDR3 has 15 residues. The germline CDR1 and CDR2 sequences are MNHNS and SASEGT. Trimming removed 2 bases from V and 1 base from J, with 8 bases in between.

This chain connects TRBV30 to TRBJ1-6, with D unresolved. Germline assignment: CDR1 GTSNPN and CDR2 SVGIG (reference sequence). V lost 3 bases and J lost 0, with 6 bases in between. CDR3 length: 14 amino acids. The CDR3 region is CAWRPHSYNSPLHF. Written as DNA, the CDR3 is TGTGCCTGGAGGCCCCACTCCTATAATTCACCCCTCCACTTT.

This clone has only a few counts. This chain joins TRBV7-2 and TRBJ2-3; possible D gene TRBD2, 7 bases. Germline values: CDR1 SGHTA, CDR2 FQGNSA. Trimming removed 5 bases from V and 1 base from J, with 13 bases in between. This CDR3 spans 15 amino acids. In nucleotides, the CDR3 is TGTGCCAGCAGCCGGGGGGCTAGCGGCACAGATACGCAGTATTTT. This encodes CASSRGASGTDTQYF.